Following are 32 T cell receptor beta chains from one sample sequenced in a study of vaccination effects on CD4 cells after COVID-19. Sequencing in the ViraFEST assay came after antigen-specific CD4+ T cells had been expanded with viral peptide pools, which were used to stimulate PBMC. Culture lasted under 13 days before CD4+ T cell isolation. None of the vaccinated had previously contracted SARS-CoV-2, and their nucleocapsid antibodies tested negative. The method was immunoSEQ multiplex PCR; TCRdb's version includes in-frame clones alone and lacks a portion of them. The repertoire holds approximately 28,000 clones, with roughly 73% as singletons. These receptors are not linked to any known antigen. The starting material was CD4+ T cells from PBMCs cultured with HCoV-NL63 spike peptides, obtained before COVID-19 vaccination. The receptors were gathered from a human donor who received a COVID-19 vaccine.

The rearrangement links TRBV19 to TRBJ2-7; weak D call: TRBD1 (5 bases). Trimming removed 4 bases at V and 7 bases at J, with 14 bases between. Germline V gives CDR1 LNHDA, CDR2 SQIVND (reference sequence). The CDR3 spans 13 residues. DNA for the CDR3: TGTGCCAGTAGTACGGGCCGAGCAGGGGAGCAGTACTTC. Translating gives CASSTGRAGEQYF.

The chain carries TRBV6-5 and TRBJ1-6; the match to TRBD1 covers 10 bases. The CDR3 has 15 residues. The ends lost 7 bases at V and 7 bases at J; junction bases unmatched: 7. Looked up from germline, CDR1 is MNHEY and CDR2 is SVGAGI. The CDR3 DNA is TGTGCCAGCACTCGGACAGGGGGGCAAAATTCACCCCTCCACTTT. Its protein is CASTRTGGQNSPLHF.

This CDR3 reads CAWSVSGNTIYF. The CDR3 DNA reads as TGTGCCTGGAGTGTATCGGGAAACACCATATATTTT. The V gene is TRBV30, the J gene TRBJ1-3; no reliable D call. The CDR3 is made up of 12 amino acids. Germline V gene data show CDR1 as GTSNPN and CDR2 as SVGIG (reference sequence). V lost 0 bases and J 4 bases, leaving 4 bases between the germline ends.

CDR3 DNA: TGTGCCATCACCCCGGGTGGCACTGAAGCTTTCTTT. Translating it yields CAITPGGTEAFF. This rearrangement joins TRBV10-3 to TRBJ1-1; D gene unclear. The germline V gene encodes CDR1 ENHRY and CDR2 SYGVKD. V lost 7 bases to trimming and J lost 4 bases, with 10 bases between them. The CDR3 has 12 residues.

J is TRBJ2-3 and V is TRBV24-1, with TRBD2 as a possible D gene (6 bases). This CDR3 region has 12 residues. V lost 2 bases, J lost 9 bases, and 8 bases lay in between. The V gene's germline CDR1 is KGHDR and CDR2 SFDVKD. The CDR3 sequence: CATSDYGGTQYF. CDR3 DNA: TGTGCCACCAGTGATTACGGGGGAACGCAGTATTTT.

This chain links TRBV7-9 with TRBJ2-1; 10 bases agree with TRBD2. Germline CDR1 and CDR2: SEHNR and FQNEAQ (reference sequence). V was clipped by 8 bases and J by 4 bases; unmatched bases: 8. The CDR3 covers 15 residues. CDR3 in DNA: TGTGCCAGCGGTCAAGCGGGAGGGTTATACAATGAGCAGTTCTTC. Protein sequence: CASGQAGGLYNEQFF.

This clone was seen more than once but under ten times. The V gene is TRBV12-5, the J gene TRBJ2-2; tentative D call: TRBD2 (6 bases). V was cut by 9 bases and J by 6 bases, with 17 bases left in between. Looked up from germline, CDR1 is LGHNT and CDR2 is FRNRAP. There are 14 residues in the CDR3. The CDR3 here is CASLTSGVPGELFF. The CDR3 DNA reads TGTGCTAGCCTCACCTCGGGGGTCCCCGGGGAGCTGTTTTTT. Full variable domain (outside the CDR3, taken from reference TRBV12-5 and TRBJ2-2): DARVTQTPRHKVTEMGQEVTMRCQPILGHNTVFWYRQTMMQGLELLAYFRNRAPLDDSGMPKDRFSAEMPDATLATLKIQPSEPRDSAVYFCASLTSGVPGELFFGEGSRLTVL.

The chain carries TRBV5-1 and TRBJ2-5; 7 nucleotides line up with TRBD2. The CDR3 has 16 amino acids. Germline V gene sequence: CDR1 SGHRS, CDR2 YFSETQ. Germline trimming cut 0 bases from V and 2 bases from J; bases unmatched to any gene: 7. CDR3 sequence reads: CASSLVGGGLQETQYF. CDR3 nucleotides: TGCGCCAGCAGCTTGGTCGGGGGAGGGTTACAAGAGACCCAGTACTTC.

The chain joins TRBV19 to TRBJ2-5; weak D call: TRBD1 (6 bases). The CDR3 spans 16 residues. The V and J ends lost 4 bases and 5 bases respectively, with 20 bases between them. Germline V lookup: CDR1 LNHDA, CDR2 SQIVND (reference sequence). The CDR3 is CASSTPAGANQETQYF. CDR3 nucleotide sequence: TGTGCCAGTAGTACCCCTGCAGGGGCGAATCAGGAGACCCAGTACTTC.

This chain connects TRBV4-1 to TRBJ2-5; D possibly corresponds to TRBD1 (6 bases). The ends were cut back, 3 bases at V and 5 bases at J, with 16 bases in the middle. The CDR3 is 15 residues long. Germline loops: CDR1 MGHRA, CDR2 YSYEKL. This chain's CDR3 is CASSHPWTARETQYF. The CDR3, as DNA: TGCGCCAGCAGCCATCCATGGACAGCCCGTGAGACCCAGTACTTC.

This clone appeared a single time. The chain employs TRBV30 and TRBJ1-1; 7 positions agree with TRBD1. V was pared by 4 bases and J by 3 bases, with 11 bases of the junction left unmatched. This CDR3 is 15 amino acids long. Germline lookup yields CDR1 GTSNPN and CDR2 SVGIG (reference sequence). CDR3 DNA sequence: TGTGCCTGGACGATCCCGGACAGGCGGGACACTGAAGCTTTCTTT. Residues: CAWTIPDRRDTEAFF. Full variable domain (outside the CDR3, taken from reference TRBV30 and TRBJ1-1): SQTIHQWPATLVQPVGSPLSLECTVEGTSNPNLYWYRQAAGRGLQLLFYSVGIGQISSEVPQNLSASRPQDRQFILSSKKLLLSDSGFYLCAWTIPDRRDTEAFFGQGTRLTVV.

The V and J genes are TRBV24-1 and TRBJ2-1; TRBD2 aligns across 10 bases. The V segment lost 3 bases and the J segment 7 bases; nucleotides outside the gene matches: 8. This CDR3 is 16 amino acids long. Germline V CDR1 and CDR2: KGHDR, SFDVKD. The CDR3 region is CATSDPSGRARNEQFF. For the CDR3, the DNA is TGTGCCACCAGTGATCCGAGCGGGAGGGCCAGGAATGAGCAGTTCTTC.

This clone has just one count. The CDR3 coding sequence is TGCGCCAGCACGTCGAGGGGGCCGGGTGAAAAACTGTTTTTT. Its protein product is CASTSRGPGEKLFF. The V call is TRBV4-1, the J call TRBJ1-4, with 7 bases aligning to TRBD1. Germline assignment: CDR1 MGHRA and CDR2 YSYEKL. With 7 bases clipped from V and 7 bases from J, the junction kept 9 bases outside the gene matches. This CDR3 is built from 14 residues.

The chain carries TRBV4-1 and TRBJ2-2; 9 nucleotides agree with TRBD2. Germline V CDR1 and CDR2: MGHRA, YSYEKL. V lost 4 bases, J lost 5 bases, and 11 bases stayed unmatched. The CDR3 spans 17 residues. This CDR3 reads CASSPSIAGVRTGELFF. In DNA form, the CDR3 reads TGCGCCAGCAGCCCAAGCATAGCGGGAGTAAGGACCGGGGAGCTGTTTTTT.

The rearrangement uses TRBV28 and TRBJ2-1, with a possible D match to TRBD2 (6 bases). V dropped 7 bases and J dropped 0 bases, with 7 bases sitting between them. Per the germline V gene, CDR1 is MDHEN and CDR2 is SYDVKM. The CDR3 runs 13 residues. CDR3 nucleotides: TGTGCCAGCATAGCGGCCTCCTACAATGAGCAGTTCTTC. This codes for CASIAASYNEQFF. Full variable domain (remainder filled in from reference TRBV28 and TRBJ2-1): DVKVTQSSRYLVKRTGEKVFLECVQDMDHENMFWYRQDPGLGLRLIYFSYDVKMKEKGDIPEGYSVSREKKERFSLILESASTNQTSMYLCASIAASYNEQFFGPGTRLTVL.

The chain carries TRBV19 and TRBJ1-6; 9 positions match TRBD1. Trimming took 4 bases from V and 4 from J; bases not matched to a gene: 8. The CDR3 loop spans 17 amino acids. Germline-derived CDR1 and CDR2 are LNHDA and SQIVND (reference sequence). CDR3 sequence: CASSRSRTGVYNSPLHF. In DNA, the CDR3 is TGTGCCAGTAGTAGAAGCCGGACAGGGGTTTATAATTCACCCCTCCACTTT.

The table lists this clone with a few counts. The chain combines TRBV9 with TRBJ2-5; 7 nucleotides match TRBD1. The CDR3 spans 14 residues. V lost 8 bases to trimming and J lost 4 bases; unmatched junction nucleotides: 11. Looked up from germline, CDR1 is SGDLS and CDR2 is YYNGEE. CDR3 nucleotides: TGTGCCAGTTCCGTCGGGACAGTAGGAGAGACCCAGTACTTC. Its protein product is CASSVGTVGETQYF. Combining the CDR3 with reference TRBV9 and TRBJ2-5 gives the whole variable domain DSGVTQTPKHLITATGQRVTLRCSPRSGDLSVYWYQQSLDQGLQFLIQYYNGEERAKGNILERFSAQQFPDLHSELNLSSLELGDSALYFCASSVGTVGETQYFGPGTRLLVL.

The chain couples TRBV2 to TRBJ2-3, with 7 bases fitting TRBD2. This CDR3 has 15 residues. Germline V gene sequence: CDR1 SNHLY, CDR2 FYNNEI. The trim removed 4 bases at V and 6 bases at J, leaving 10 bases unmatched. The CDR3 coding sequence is TGTGCCAGCAGTGGGACGGGCGGGAGTTGGGATACGCAGTATTTT. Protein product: CASSGTGGSWDTQYF.

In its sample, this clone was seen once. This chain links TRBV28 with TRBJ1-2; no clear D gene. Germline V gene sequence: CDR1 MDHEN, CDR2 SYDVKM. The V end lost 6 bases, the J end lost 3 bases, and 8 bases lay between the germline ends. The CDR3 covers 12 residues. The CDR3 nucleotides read TGTGCCAGCAGGAGCAGCCACTATGGCTACACCTTC. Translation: CASRSSHYGYTF.

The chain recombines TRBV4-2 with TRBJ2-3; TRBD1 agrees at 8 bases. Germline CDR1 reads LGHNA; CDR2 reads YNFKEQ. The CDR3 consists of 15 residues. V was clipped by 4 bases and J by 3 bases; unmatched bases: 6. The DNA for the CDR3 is TGTGCCAGCAGCCCGAGGACAGGGCCAACAGATACGCAGTATTTT. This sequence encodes CASSPRTGPTDTQYF.

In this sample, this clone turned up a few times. CDR3 bases: TGCGCCAGCAGCTTGGGGGGCGGACAGAAAGAGACCCAGTACTTC. Its protein is CASSLGGGQKETQYF. The rearrangement links TRBV5-1 to TRBJ2-5; a possible D gene is TRBD1 (6 bases). This CDR3 has 15 residues. The germline V and J ends were trimmed by 0 bases and 3 bases, with 12 bases remaining between them. Per germline, CDR1 SGHRS and CDR2 YFSETQ.

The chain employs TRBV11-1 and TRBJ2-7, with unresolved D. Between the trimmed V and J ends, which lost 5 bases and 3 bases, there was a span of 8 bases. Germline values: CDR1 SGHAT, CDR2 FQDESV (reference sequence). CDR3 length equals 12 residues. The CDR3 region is CASSGRLYEQYF. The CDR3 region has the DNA TGTGCCAGCAGCGGACGTCTCTACGAGCAGTACTTC.

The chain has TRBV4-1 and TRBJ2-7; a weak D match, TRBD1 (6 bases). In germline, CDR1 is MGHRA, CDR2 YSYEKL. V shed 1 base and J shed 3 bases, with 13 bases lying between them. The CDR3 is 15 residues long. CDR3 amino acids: CASSQAPGQLYEQYF. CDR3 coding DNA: TGCGCCAGCAGCCAAGCCCCGGGACAACTCTACGAGCAGTACTTC.

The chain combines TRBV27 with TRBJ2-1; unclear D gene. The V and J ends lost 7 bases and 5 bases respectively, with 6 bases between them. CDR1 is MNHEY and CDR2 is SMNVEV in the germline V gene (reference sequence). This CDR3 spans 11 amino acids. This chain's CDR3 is CASIFNNEQFF. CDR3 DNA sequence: TGTGCCAGCATTTTCAACAATGAGCAGTTCTTC.

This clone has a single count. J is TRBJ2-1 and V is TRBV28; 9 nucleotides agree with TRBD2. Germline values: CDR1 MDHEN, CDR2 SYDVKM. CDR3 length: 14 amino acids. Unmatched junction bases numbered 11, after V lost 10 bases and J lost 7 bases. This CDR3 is CATVSGSRANEQFF. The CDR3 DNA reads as TGTGCCACCGTTAGCGGGAGTAGGGCAAATGAGCAGTTCTTC.

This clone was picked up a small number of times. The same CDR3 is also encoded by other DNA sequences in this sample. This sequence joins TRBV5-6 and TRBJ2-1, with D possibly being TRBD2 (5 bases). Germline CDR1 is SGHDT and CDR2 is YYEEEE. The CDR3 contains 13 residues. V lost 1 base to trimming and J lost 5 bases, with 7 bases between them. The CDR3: CASSLRLNNEQFF. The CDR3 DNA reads TGTGCCAGCAGCTTGAGACTAAACAATGAGCAGTTCTTC.

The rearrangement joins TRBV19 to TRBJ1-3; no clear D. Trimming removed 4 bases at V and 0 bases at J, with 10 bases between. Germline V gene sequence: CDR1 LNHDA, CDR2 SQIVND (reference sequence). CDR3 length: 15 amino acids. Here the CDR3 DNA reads TGTGCCAGTAGTAGGGATCGCGGCTCTGGAAACACCATATATTTT. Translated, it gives CASSRDRGSGNTIYF.

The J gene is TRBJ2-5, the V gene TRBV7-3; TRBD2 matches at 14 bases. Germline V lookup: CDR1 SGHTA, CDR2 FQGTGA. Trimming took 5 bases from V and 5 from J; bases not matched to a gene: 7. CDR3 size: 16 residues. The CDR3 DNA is TGTGCCAGCAGCGCGCGGGGACTAGCGGGGGCTGAGACCCAGTACTTC. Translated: CASSARGLAGAETQYF.

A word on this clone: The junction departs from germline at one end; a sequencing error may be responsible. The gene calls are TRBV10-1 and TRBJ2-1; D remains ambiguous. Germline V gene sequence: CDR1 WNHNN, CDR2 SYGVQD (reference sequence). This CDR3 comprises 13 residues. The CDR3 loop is CASNEDGNNEQFF. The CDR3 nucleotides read TGCGCCAGCAATGAGGACGGCAACAATGAGCAGTTCTTC.

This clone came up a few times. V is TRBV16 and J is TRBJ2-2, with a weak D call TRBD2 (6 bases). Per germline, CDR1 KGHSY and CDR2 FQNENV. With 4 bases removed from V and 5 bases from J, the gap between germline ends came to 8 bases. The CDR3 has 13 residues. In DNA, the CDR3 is TGTGCCAGCAGCCGACTAGGGACCGGGGAGCTGTTTTTT. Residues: CASSRLGTGELFF.

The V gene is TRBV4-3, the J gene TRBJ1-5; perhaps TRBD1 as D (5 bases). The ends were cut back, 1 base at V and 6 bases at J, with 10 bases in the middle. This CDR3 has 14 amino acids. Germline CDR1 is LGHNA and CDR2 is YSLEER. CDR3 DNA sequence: TGCGCCAGCAGCCAAGGCCAGGGTACTCAGCCCCAGCATTTT. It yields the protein CASSQGQGTQPQHF.

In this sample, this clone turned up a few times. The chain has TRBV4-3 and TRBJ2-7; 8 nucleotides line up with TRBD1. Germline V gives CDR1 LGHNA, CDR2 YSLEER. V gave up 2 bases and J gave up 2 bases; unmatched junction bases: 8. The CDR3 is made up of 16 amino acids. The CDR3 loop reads CASSQTLTGDTYEQYF. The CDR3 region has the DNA TGCGCCAGCAGCCAAACCCTGACAGGGGACACCTACGAGCAGTACTTC.